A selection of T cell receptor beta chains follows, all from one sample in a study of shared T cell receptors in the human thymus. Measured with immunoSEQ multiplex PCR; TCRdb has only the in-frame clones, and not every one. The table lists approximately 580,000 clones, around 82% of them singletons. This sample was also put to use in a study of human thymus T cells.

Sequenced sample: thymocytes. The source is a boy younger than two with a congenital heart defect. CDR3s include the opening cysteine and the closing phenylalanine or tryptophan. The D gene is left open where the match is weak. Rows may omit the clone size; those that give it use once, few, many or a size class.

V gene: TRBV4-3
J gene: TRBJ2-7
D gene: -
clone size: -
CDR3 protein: CASSQGGGFEQYF
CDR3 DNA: TGCGCCAGCAGCCAAGGAGGCGGTTTCGAGCAGTACTTC

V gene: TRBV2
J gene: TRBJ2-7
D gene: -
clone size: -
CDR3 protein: CASRDRDFSYEQYF
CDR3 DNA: TGTGCCAGCAGGGACCGGGACTTCTCCTACGAGCAGTACTTC

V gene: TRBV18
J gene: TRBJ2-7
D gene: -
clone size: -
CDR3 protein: CASSPRPSEGSYEQYF
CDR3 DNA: TGTGCCAGCTCACCTCGCCCTAGCGAGGGGTCCTACGAGCAGTACTTC

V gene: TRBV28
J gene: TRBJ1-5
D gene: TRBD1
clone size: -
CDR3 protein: CASSFPGQARGPQHF
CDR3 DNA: TGTGCCAGCAGTTTCCCGGGACAGGCGCGTGGGCCCCAGCATTTT

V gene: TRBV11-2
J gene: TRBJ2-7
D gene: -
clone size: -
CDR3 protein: CASSLGGTPQTGQYF
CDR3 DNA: TGTGCCAGCAGCTTAGGTGGGACACCCCAGACAGGGCAGTACTTC

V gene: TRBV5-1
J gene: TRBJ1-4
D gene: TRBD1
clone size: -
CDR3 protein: CASSLGYGQGAANEKLFF
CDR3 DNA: TGCGCCAGCAGCTTGGGATATGGCCAGGGGGCTGCTAATGAAAAACTGTTTTTT

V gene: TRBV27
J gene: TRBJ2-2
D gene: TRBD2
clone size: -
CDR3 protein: CASSSGTSGSMYTGELFF
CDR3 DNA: TGTGCCAGCAGTTCCGGGACTAGCGGGAGTATGTACACCGGGGAGCTGTTTTTT

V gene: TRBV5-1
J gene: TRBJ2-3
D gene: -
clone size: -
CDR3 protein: CASRSRDCTDTQYF
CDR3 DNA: TGCGCCAGCCGATCCCGGGACTGCACAGATACGCAGTATTTT

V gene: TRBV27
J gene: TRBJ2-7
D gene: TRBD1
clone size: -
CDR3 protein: CASSLDRGVYEQYF
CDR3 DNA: TGTGCCAGCAGTTTAGACAGGGGCGTCTACGAGCAGTACTTC

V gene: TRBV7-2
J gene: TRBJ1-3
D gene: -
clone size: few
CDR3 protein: CASSLLRDSGNTIYF
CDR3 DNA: TGTGCCAGCAGCTTATTACGGGACTCTGGAAACACCATATATTTT

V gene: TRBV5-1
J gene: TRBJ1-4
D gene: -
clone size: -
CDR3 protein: CASKGAGEKLFF
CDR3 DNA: TGCGCCAGCAAAGGGGCGGGGGAAAAACTGTTTTTT

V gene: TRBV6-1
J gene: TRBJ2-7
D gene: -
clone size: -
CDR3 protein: CASEDGSYEQYF
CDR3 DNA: TGTGCCAGCGAGGACGGGAGCTACGAGCAGTACTTC

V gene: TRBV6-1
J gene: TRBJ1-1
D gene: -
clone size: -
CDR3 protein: CASSVEEGFNTEAFF
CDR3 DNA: TGTGCCAGCAGTGTGGAGGAGGGGTTCAACACTGAAGCTTTCTTT

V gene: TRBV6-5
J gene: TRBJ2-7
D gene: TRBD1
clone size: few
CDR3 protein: CASRRDRGYEQYF
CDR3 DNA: TGTGCCAGCAGGCGGGACAGGGGCTACGAGCAGTACTTC

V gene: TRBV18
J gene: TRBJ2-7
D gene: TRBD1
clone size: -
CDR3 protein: CASSPGDRGPFYEQYF
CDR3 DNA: TGTGCCAGCTCACCGGGGGACAGGGGGCCTTTCTACGAGCAGTACTTC

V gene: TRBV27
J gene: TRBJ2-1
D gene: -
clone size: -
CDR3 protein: CATSPGPRANNEQFF
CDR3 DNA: TGTGCCACCTCCCCCGGGCCCAGGGCAAACAATGAGCAGTTCTTC